This T cell receptor beta chain stems from a study of cytomegalovirus exposure and HLA in healthy donors. Study summary: Out of about 180 million T cells, an earlier analysis found some 120 million unique TCR beta sequences in total.

Both 60 Vbeta primers and 13 Jbeta primers went into the PCR. The assay was immunoSEQ multiplex PCR, and TCRdb's table has in-frame clones only and misses some. The sample lists around 200,000 clones; 75% to 90% were seen once. General study findings and limits: Later, an analysis found that common viral pathogens appeared to be linked with several of the most significant clusters. Later, an analysis showed that TCR beta chains associated with HLA were more clonally expanded than others that were equally common.

To note about this clone: Its antigen is unknown.

Trimming at V came to 5 bases and at J to 2 bases, leaving 2 bases not matched to a gene. CDR1 is MNHNS and CDR2 is SASEGT in the germline V gene. There are 13 residues in the CDR3. This clonotype originated in a man aged 35 to 55 in good health and CMV-seropositive. Sequenced sample: PBMCs. The chain couples TRBV6-1 to TRBJ1-2; 7 nucleotides match TRBD1. The CDR3 here is CASSQTGNYGYTF. The CDR3 DNA follows: TGTGCCAGCAGTCAGACAGGGAACTATGGCTACACCTTC.